Given below is one T cell receptor (beta chain) in context. Antigen: not known. This table comes from immunoSEQ multiplex PCR, and its TCRdb copy is limited to in-frame clones, with some not included. The profile covers tens of thousands of clones, with 94% appearing a single time and approximately 10% taken by the ten largest. This sample was included in a study of OX40 agonist ivuxolimab in advanced cancers. Study-level information: The treatment was a fully human IgG2 OX40 agonist, ivuxolimab. Study-wide results and caveats: Which antigen the expanded peripheral T cells recognized is unknown. In the 0.1 to 3.0 mg/kg range, CD4+ and CD8+ blood T cells had expanded clonally by week 6. Partial responders receiving 0.1-3.0 mg/kg showed among the lowest clonal expansion.

The CDR3 contains 12 residues. Germline assignment: CDR1 MNHEY and CDR2 SVGAGI. Deletions cut 10 bases from V and 4 bases from J, with 14 bases between. The sequencing here drew on CD4+ or CD8+ T cells sorted from blood, taken in a trial of the OX40 agonist ivuxolimab. The source of this sequence is an adult with an advanced solid tumor such as melanoma, head and neck, liver or kidney cancer. The genes are TRBV6-5 and TRBJ2-7; D is undetermined. The CDR3: CATRTRSYEQYF. The DNA of the CDR3 is TGTGCCACCAGGACCCGATCGTACGAGCAGTACTTC.